This T cell receptor beta chain was identified in a study of blood T cell repertoires in COVID-19. Measured with immunoSEQ multiplex PCR; TCRdb has only the in-frame clones, and not every one. The sample yields approximately 90,000 clones, about 88% seen once. Germline loops: CDR1 SGHTA, CDR2 FQGNSA. The CDR3 consists of 18 residues. The ends were cut back, 1 base at V and 5 bases at J, with 21 bases in the middle. The chain uses TRBV7-2 and TRBJ2-1; D remains ambiguous. What was sequenced was peripheral blood. This TCR derives from a man aged 55 to 70 with acute or convalescent COVID-19. CDR3 bases: TGTGCCAGCAGCTTAGTTTCGCCTGCGGTCGTCTTAGACAATGAGCAGTTCTTC. Translation gives CASSLVSPAVVLDNEQFF.